A selection of T cell receptor beta chains follows, all from one sample in a study of cytomegalovirus exposure and HLA in healthy donors. Clones were read by immunoSEQ multiplex PCR, and TCRdb kept only the in-frame ones, dropping some. The record lists more than 50,000 clones, of which the ten most abundant hold roughly 9.6%. What was sequenced was PBMCs. The receptors shown here come from a man aged 45-60 years in good health and CMV-seropositive. Both conserved end residues are part of each CDR3.

v_gene,j_gene,CDR3aa
TRBV7-2,TRBJ2-3,CASSSNSGGRTDTQYF
TRBV6-6,TRBJ1-2,CASSYGQPSDYGYTF
TRBV4-3,TRBJ2-7,CASSPTSGGIYEQYF
TRBV7-6,TRBJ1-2,CASSPRDSGMNFGYTF
TRBV4-2,TRBJ1-2,CASSQLLQGNYGYTF
TRBV2,TRBJ2-2,CASRRASGSGGELFF
TRBV4-1,TRBJ1-2,CASSQDLPVNYGYTF
TRBV5-1,TRBJ2-7,CASSLMGGRTFSYEQYF
TRBV4-3,TRBJ1-1,CASSQEGAGGTEDFF
TRBV6-6,TRBJ1-2,CASSPGNGGVNYGYTF
TRBV5-6,TRBJ1-2,CASSRDNGYGYTF
TRBV29-1,TRBJ2-7,CSVLGGAVYEQYF
TRBV11-2,TRBJ2-7,CASSRGSDSYEQYF
TRBV18,TRBJ2-1,CASSPGGQGGNEQFF
TRBV7-2,TRBJ2-5,CASSPEQRGGETQYF
TRBV9,TRBJ2-5,CASSVTSGGQETQYF
TRBV6-1,TRBJ2-3,CAAQALREGPNTQYF
TRBV6-1,TRBJ2-2,CASSETSGPGELFF
TRBV18,TRBJ1-1,CASSPGDRGGAEAFF
TRBV5-8,TRBJ1-2,CASSLTQNYGYTF
TRBV6-5,TRBJ1-2,CASSYTRTGGGYGYTF
TRBV6-5,TRBJ1-5,CASSSDRGRVKPQHF
TRBV29-1,TRBJ2-1,CSVEPAGVADNEQFF
TRBV5-1,TRBJ2-7,CASRKAGADYEQYF
TRBV5-1,TRBJ2-7,CASSLLRRYYEQYF
TRBV19,TRBJ2-7,CASSMGLGPYEQYF
TRBV10-3,TRBJ2-7,CATGGDRDYEQYF
TRBV7-6,TRBJ2-7,CASSLALQYEQYF
TRBV7-2,TRBJ2-7,CASSLARRNEQYF
TRBV29-1,TRBJ2-3,CSGRADSTDTQYF
TRBV18,TRBJ2-7,CASSPSSGTGERYF
TRBV11-2,TRBJ2-5,CASSLEGYPVRGETQYF
TRBV5-1,TRBJ1-1,CASSLDRGLAFF
TRBV28,TRBJ2-7,CASSPINDKNEQYF
TRBV9,TRBJ2-3,CASSARTSGGADTQYF
TRBV28,TRBJ1-5,CASSTVSVNQPQHF
TRBV19,TRBJ1-1,CASSIGAGRGTEAFF
TRBV7-8,TRBJ1-1,CASSLGWGMNTEAFF
TRBV6-6,TRBJ2-7,CATSLAGGHQYF
TRBV28,TRBJ2-1,CASSSPDRANEQFF
TRBV6-6,TRBJ2-3,CASGGGLAPSTDTQYF
TRBV27,TRBJ2-2,CASRGTSGKIGELFF
TRBV19,TRBJ2-2,CASSEGKYTGELFF
TRBV7-8,TRBJ2-7,CASSMKTGEPHEQYF
TRBV30,TRBJ2-7,CAWSPGGTSYEQYF
TRBV29-1,TRBJ2-2,CSAHRGNTGELFF